Following are 22 T cell receptor beta chains from one sample sequenced in a study of blood T cell repertoires in COVID-19 (dated by TCRdb to about 2020). Receptor amplification or capture employed the immunoSEQ multiplex PCR assay. TCRdb took over this immuneACCESS table, retaining in-frame rearrangements with V and J assigned. Such tables are incomplete; in checked studies, under half of the missing clones stem from an unresolved V gene, and the remainder is unexplained. This sample holds approximately 260,000 clones; approximately 88% were observed only once. The top ten clonotypes cover more than 8.5% of the sample. Sequences were obtained from peripheral blood. These receptors were obtained from a woman in her sixties or seventies with COVID-19, enrolled during active disease.

This clone was observed a few times. This sequence joins TRBV11-2 and TRBJ2-6; TRBD1 agrees at 11 bases. Germline CDR1 SGHAT, CDR2 FQNNGV. The CDR3 covers 17 residues. V shed 7 bases, J shed 2 bases, and the junction held 7 bases outside the gene matches. The CDR3 DNA reads TGTGCCAGCACTCCGGGACAGGGGGTCGCTGGGGCCAACGTCCTGACTTTC. Protein: CASTPGQGVAGANVLTF.

The sample holds one count of this clone. The V and J genes are TRBV28 and TRBJ1-5; D may be TRBD1 (5 bases). Between the trimmed V and J ends, which lost 5 bases and 3 bases, there was a span of 17 bases. Germline V CDR1 and CDR2: MDHEN, SYDVKM. This CDR3 has 16 amino acids. This CDR3 reads CASSLPWAGHNQPQHF. The CDR3 region has the DNA TGTGCCAGCAGTCTACCTTGGGCAGGGCACAATCAGCCCCAGCATTTT.

By share, this clone counts as medium-sized. J is TRBJ1-3 and V is TRBV28; D is undetermined. Trimming cost V 6 bases and J 0 bases, with 12 bases left between them. The length of the CDR3 is 15 residues. Per the germline V gene, CDR1 is MDHEN and CDR2 is SYDVKM. The CDR3 is CASRPQSFSGNTIYF. The CDR3 region has the DNA TGTGCCAGCAGGCCTCAGTCTTTCTCTGGAAACACCATATATTTT.

The J gene is TRBJ1-2, the V gene TRBV6-5; 7 bases are a match to TRBD1. The CDR3 length is 13 residues. The J segment lost 6 bases and the V segment lost 10 bases, leaving 11 bases of the junction unmatched. In germline, CDR1 is MNHEY, CDR2 SVGAGI. The CDR3 reads CATRQGGSNGYTF. CDR3 nucleotides: TGTGCCACCAGACAGGGTGGATCGAATGGCTACACCTTC.

The V call is TRBV6-1, the J call TRBJ1-2, with D perhaps TRBD1 (6 bases). Trimming cost V 2 bases and J 8 bases, with 15 bases left between them. The CDR3 covers 14 residues. Germline V lookup: CDR1 MNHNS, CDR2 SASEGT. The CDR3 spells CASSESRGRGGYTF. As DNA, the CDR3 is TGTGCCAGCAGTGAAAGCAGGGGACGGGGCGGCTACACCTTC.

The chain uses TRBV28 and TRBJ2-5; 8 nucleotides line up with TRBD1. With 6 bases clipped from V and 5 bases from J, the junction kept 17 bases outside the gene matches. The CDR3 consists of 17 residues. Per germline, CDR1 MDHEN and CDR2 SYDVKM. The CDR3 sequence: CASRATRTGLELETQYF. CDR3 coding DNA: TGTGCCAGCAGAGCTACAAGGACAGGGCTGGAGCTGGAGACCCAGTACTTC.

The CDR3 DNA reads TGTGCCAGTAGTACGGGACAGACTGTAAACTATGGCTACACCTTC. This codes for CASSTGQTVNYGYTF. This chain connects TRBV19 to TRBJ1-2; TRBD1 matches 7 bases. CDR1 and CDR2 from the germline V gene are LNHDA and SQIVND (reference sequence). The CDR3 has 15 amino acids. Unmatched junction bases numbered 7, after V lost 4 bases and J lost 2 bases. Looking up the rest from reference TRBV19 and TRBJ1-2 gives the full variable domain: DGGITQSPKYLFRKEGQNVTLSCEQNLNHDAMYWYRQDPGQGLRLIYYSQIVNDFQKGDIAEGYSVSREKKESFPLTVTSAQKNPTAFYLCASSTGQTVNYGYTFGSGTRLTVV.

About this clone: The sample has other DNA sequences that encode this CDR3 too. The chain is built from TRBV19 and TRBJ1-5, with D possibly TRBD1 on 5 matching bases. This CDR3 is built from 14 residues. The germline V and J ends were trimmed by 3 bases and 4 bases, with 10 bases remaining between them. CDR1 and CDR2 (germline): LNHDA, SQIVND (reference sequence). CDR3 loop: CASSIQGGNQPQHF. DNA for the CDR3: TGTGCCAGTAGTATTCAGGGAGGGAATCAGCCCCAGCATTTT.

The chain combines TRBV27 with TRBJ2-3; TRBD2 is a possible D gene (6 bases). CDR3 length equals 13 residues. With 6 bases removed from V and 3 bases from J, the gap between germline ends came to 10 bases. CDR1 and CDR2 from the germline V gene are MNHEY and SMNVEV (reference sequence). DNA for the CDR3: TGTGCCAGCAGACTGGGGGGAACAGATACGCAGTATTTT. Translating gives CASRLGGTDTQYF.

This clone was detected once. The chain links TRBV24-1 to TRBJ1-4, with 10 bases lining up with TRBD1. CDR1 and CDR2 from the germline V gene are KGHDR and SFDVKD. There are 15 residues in the CDR3. Trimming removed 4 bases from V and 7 bases from J; junction bases left unmatched: 5. The CDR3 protein is CATSEGQGGGEKLFF. In nucleotides, the CDR3 is TGTGCCACCAGTGAAGGACAGGGGGGAGGTGAAAAACTGTTTTTT.

The CDR3, as DNA: TGTGCCAGCAGCTCCGGACAGGGTAACACTGAAGCTTTCTTT. Protein: CASSSGQGNTEAFF. V gene TRBV7-9 combines with J gene TRBJ1-1; 8 bases agree with TRBD1. Germline V gene data show CDR1 as SEHNR and CDR2 as FQNEAQ (reference sequence). The CDR3 runs to 14 residues. V gave up 4 bases and J gave up 2 bases; unmatched junction bases: 3.

This clone was seen once. The V and J genes are TRBV2 and TRBJ1-1, with D possibly being TRBD1 (5 bases). Looked up from germline, CDR1 is SNHLY and CDR2 is FYNNEI. The length of the CDR3 is 14 residues. V lost 2 bases to trimming and J lost 5 bases, with 12 bases between them. CDR3 coding DNA: TGTGCCAGCAGTGAAATTCGGCAGGGAACTGAAGCTTTCTTT. Its protein product is CASSEIRQGTEAFF.

The gene calls are TRBV16 and TRBJ1-3; D remains ambiguous. This CDR3 region has 16 residues. V was pared by 2 bases and J by 0 bases, with 11 bases between. CDR1 and CDR2 (germline): KGHSY, FQNENV. This chain's CDR3 is CASSQTFSVSGNTIYF. In DNA, the CDR3 is TGTGCCAGCAGCCAAACCTTCAGCGTCTCTGGAAACACCATATATTTT.

V gene TRBV18 combines with J gene TRBJ1-4, with D possibly matching TRBD1 (5 bases). The CDR3 covers 13 residues. Germline V lookup: CDR1 KGHSH, CDR2 LQKENI. V dropped 6 bases and J dropped 6 bases, with 11 bases sitting between them. Written as DNA, the CDR3 is TGTGCCAGCTCTCCGGGGGAAGATGAAAAACTGTTTTTT. Its protein product is CASSPGEDEKLFF.

The chain has TRBV24-1 and TRBJ1-5, with a possible D match to TRBD1 (5 bases). Germline loops: CDR1 KGHDR, CDR2 SFDVKD. V gave up 2 bases and J gave up 2 bases, with 18 bases separating them. This CDR3 spans 18 amino acids. The CDR3 is CATSDSRGDSAGNQPQHF. CDR3 in DNA: TGTGCCACCAGTGATTCCCGGGGGGATTCCGCTGGCAATCAGCCCCAGCATTTT.

V gene TRBV30 combines with J gene TRBJ1-1, with D unclear. The CDR3 contains 15 residues. Germline CDR1 is GTSNPN and CDR2 is SVGIG (reference sequence). Trimming left V 3 bases short and J 1 base short, with 15 bases between. CDR3 amino acids: CAWSESSLGNTEAFF. The CDR3 DNA sequence: TGTGCCTGGAGCGAATCCTCACTAGGGAACACTGAAGCTTTCTTT.

The rearrangement uses TRBV5-1 and TRBJ2-3; tentative D call: TRBD2 (5 bases). Germline V gene data show CDR1 as SGHRS and CDR2 as YFSETQ. This CDR3 has 15 residues. Trimming stripped 5 bases from V and 0 bases from J, with 13 bases between. CDR3 sequence (DNA): TGCGCCAGCAGTAGGAGTACTAGTAGCACAGATACGCAGTATTTT. As protein: CASSRSTSSTDTQYF. The full variable domain, with the rest looked up from reference TRBV5-1 and TRBJ2-3, is KAGVTQTPRYLIKTRGQQVTLSCSPISGHRSVSWYQQTPGQGLQFLFEYFSETQRNKGNFPGRFSGRQFSNSRSEMNVSTLELGDSALYLCASSRSTSSTDTQYFGPGTRLTVL.

The V call is TRBV12-1, the J call TRBJ2-5; TRBD1 is the table's D call, not checked against the DNA. TRBV12-1 is assigned pseudogene status. The CDR3 is made up of 15 amino acids. CDR3 in amino acids: CASSFPSGGQETQYF. CDR3 nucleotide sequence: TGTGCCAGCAGCTTTCCGTCAGGGGGACAAGAGACCCAGTACTTC.

The chain combines TRBV19 with TRBJ2-3; 9 nucleotides agree with TRBD2. This CDR3 contains 16 residues. V shed 6 bases, J shed 1 base, and the junction held 8 bases outside the gene matches. Germline V gene lookup returns CDR1 LNHDA and CDR2 SQIVND (reference sequence). The CDR3 sequence: CASRGRQREGTDTQYF. The CDR3 DNA is TGTGCCAGTAGGGGGAGGCAGCGGGAGGGCACAGATACGCAGTATTTT.

The chain combines TRBV5-1 with TRBJ2-7, with D maybe TRBD2 (6 bases). The CDR3 contains 14 residues. The germline CDR1 and CDR2 sequences are SGHRS and YFSETQ. Between the trimmed V and J ends, which lost 0 bases and 3 bases, there was a span of 10 bases. CDR3 sequence (DNA): TGCGCCAGCAGCTTGGGGCGGGAAATCTACGAGCAGTACTTC. Residues: CASSLGREIYEQYF.

This rearrangement joins TRBV21-1 to TRBJ2-7; the table's D call TRBD2 went unverified against the DNA. TRBV21-1 is reported as a pseudogene. This CDR3 comprises 18 residues. CDR3 region: CASSAQSGLATKPYEQYF. In DNA form, the CDR3 reads TGTGCCAGCAGCGCACAGTCTGGACTAGCGACTAAGCCCTACGAGCAGTACTTC.

The chain has TRBV5-6 and TRBJ1-2, with 12 bases lining up with TRBD1. The germline CDR1 and CDR2 sequences are SGHDT and YYEEEE. This CDR3 has 16 residues. J was trimmed by 5 bases and V by 2 bases; bases with no gene match: 7. The DNA for the CDR3 is TGTGCCAGCAGCTTAGGGACAGGGGGCGTTCGGTATGGCTACACCTTC. Its translation: CASSLGTGGVRYGYTF.